This TCR beta chain was identified during a study of OX40 agonist ivuxolimab in advanced cancers. Study background: Cancers in dose escalation were hepatocellular, melanoma, renal cell and head and neck. Study-level points and caveats: Partial responders dosed at 0.1-3.0 mg/kg displayed clonal expansion ranking among the lowest.

On this clone: The antigen is not known.

V was clipped by 6 bases and J by 0 bases, with 8 bases between them. Germline loops: CDR1 LGHNA, CDR2 YNFKEQ. This CDR3 has 14 amino acids. Measured with immunoSEQ multiplex PCR; TCRdb has only the in-frame clones, and not every one. The data contain 45,000 to 60,000 clones, 75% to 85% of them singletons. Any history of autoimmune disease or systemic immunosuppression disqualified patients. Peripheral blood came from all dose cohorts at three timepoints. The sample here was CD4+ or CD8+ T cells sorted from blood, taken in a trial of the OX40 agonist ivuxolimab. The TCR originated in an adult with an advanced solid tumor such as melanoma, head and neck, liver or kidney cancer. The chain carries TRBV4-2 and TRBJ2-2; D unclear. The CDR3 loop is CASRTDANTGELFF. Here the CDR3 DNA reads TGTGCCAGCAGGACCGATGCGAACACCGGGGAGCTGTTTTTT.